This TCR beta chain was observed in a study of blood T cell repertoires in COVID-19. Background on the study: Acute and convalescent COVID-19 samples came from the United States, Italy and Spain. The cDNA or gDNA used as material had been derived from T cells, B-cell-depleted T cells, or PBMCs.

Per the original data handling: The assay estimated nucleated cells by amplifying reference gene primers. TCRdb's copy holds only in-frame clones and misses some; the assay was immunoSEQ multiplex PCR. V and J calls and clone size follow that table, whereas D and trimming were derived from the DNA. The table lists roughly 230,000 clones, about 85% of them singletons, with around 6.5% in the top ten. This clone was counted once. Germline-derived CDR1 and CDR2 are GTSNPN and SVGIG (reference sequence). Trimming took 1 base from V and 6 from J; bases not matched to a gene: 2. This CDR3 has 12 amino acids.

Specimen: peripheral blood. The sequence was obtained from a woman aged 60-70 years with active or convalescent COVID-19. V usage is TRBV30 and J usage is TRBJ1-1; 7 bases agree with TRBD1. CDR3 coding DNA: TGTGCCTGGAGTGGGCAGGGGGCTGAAGCTTTCTTT. Its translation is CAWSGQGAEAFF.